Listed here are 30 T cell receptor beta chains from one sample, sequenced in a study of identical twins. One entry per CDR3 protein, called by TCRdb with MiXCR from the 5' RACE reads. The sample shows hundreds of thousands of distinct CDR3 sequences, over 15% of them seen only once. The sample also formed part of further work on T cells expressing NK-cell markers.

The source material was PBMCs. These receptor sequences come from a woman aged 18-35 years in good health.

The chain joins TRBV20-1 to TRBJ2-7, with D unclear. CDR1 and CDR2 (germline): DFQATT, SNEGSKA (reference sequence). Trimming left V 4 bases short and J 0 bases short, with 13 bases between. The CDR3 spans 14 residues. CDR3 loop: CSATDIPSSYEQYF. In DNA, the CDR3 is TGCAGTGCTACCGACATTCCTAGCTCCTACGAGCAGTACTTC.

The CDR3 region is CSAYSGRATYEQYF. The CDR3 bases are TGCAGCGCATACAGCGGGAGGGCAACCTACGAGCAGTACTTC. This rearrangement joins TRBV29-1 to TRBJ2-7; TRBD2 agrees at 10 bases. This CDR3 is built from 14 residues. Germline V lookup: CDR1 SQVTM, CDR2 ANQGSEA. With 7 bases clipped from V and 2 bases from J, the junction kept 8 bases outside the gene matches.

The sample holds a few counts of this clonotype. The CDR3, as DNA: TGTGCCAGCAGTTACCGGAGGAGCGGGACCCCCTACGAGCAGTACTTC. It is translated as CASSYRRSGTPYEQYF. V usage is TRBV6-2 or TRBV6-3 and J usage is TRBJ2-7, with 7 nucleotides matching TRBD2. The trim removed 2 bases at V and 2 bases at J, leaving 9 bases unmatched. The germline CDR1 and CDR2 sequences are MNHEY and SVGEGT. The CDR3 length is 16 residues.

This clonotype was counted between two and nine times. CDR3 in amino acids: CSAKQGASEAFF. In nucleotides, the CDR3 is TGCAGTGCTAAGCAGGGGGCCTCTGAAGCTTTCTTT. The V gene is TRBV20-1, the J gene TRBJ1-1; the match to TRBD1 covers 8 bases. The CDR3 has 12 amino acids. V dropped 4 bases and J dropped 6; count of bases not matched to a gene: 4. The germline gives CDR1 DFQATT, CDR2 SNEGSKA (reference sequence).

This clonotype has more than one count but fewer than ten. The chain joins TRBV2 to TRBJ2-5; either TRBD1 or TRBD2 may fit D (5 bases each). CDR3 length: 15 residues. Germline V gene lookup returns CDR1 SNHLY and CDR2 FYNNEI. V was clipped by 2 bases and J by 0 bases, with 10 bases between them. The CDR3 DNA follows: TGTGCCAGCAGTGAAAGAGGGGCCAACCAAGAGACCCAGTACTTC. This translates into CASSERGANQETQYF.

This clonotype was found a few times. The chain carries TRBV15 and TRBJ2-1; 8 nucleotides match TRBD2. Unmatched junction bases numbered 2, after V lost 1 base and J lost 12 bases. The CDR3 sequence is 12 residues long. Germline CDR1 and CDR2: LNHNV and YYDKDF (reference sequence). CDR3 nucleotide sequence: TGTGCCACCAGCAGAGTCGGGGGGGGGCAGTTCTTC. Translating gives CATSRVGGGQFF.

This clonotype came up a few times. CDR3 bases: TGCGCCAGCAGCCCGGGTAGCCCCCCCCTGGGCGAGCAGTACTTC. Its protein is CASSPGSPPLGEQYF. The rearrangement uses TRBV5-1 and TRBJ2-7, with D uncertain. Germline V gives CDR1 SGHRS, CDR2 YFSETQ. The CDR3 is 15 amino acids. V lost 4 bases, J lost 6 bases, and 20 bases lay in between.

This chain uses TRBV27 with TRBJ2-7; 8 bases agree with TRBD1. This CDR3 region has 15 residues. The ends lost 8 bases at V and 5 bases at J; junction bases unmatched: 14. Germline CDR1 reads MNHEY; CDR2 reads SMNVEV (reference sequence). The CDR3 here is CASSLPGQGKHEQYF. CDR3 coding DNA: TGTGCCAGCTCCCTGCCAGGACAGGGTAAACACGAGCAGTACTTC.

This rearrangement joins TRBV20-1 to TRBJ2-3; tentatively, D is TRBD1 (5 bases). Germline CDR1 is DFQATT and CDR2 is SNEGSKA (reference sequence). V dropped 2 bases and J dropped 3 bases, with 15 bases sitting between them. This CDR3 region has 15 residues. This chain's CDR3 is CSARSGNLPTDTQYF. CDR3 sequence (DNA): TGCAGTGCTAGATCAGGGAACCTCCCGACAGATACGCAGTATTTT.

This clonotype was observed a handful of times. The junction does not match germline at one end; this may be a read error. The V and J genes are TRBV12-3 or TRBV12-4 and TRBJ2-3; D is unclear. The CDR3 totals 12 residues. The CDR3 protein is CASSLKRYTQYF. CDR3 nucleotide sequence: TGTGCCAGCAGTTTGAAACGGTATACACAGTATTTT.

In this sample, this clonotype turned up a few times. The chain is built from TRBV24-1 and TRBJ2-2, with 9 bases matching TRBD1. CDR1 is KGHDR and CDR2 is SFDVKD in the germline V gene. V shed 4 bases, J shed 6 bases, and the junction held 5 bases outside the gene matches. The CDR3 consists of 15 residues. The CDR3 region has the DNA TGTGCCACCAGTGACCCGAGGACAGGGGCCGGGGAGCTGTTTTTT. This encodes CATSDPRTGAGELFF.

This clonotype was counted between two and nine times. The chain joins TRBV7-9 to TRBJ2-5; TRBD1 aligns across 7 bases. The CDR3 has 14 amino acids. V was clipped by 1 base and J by 4 bases; unmatched bases: 3. Germline V gives CDR1 SEHNR, CDR2 FQNEAQ (reference sequence). The CDR3 DNA follows: TGTGCCAGCAGCTTAGAGAGGGGGCTAGAGACCCAGTACTTC. Protein: CASSLERGLETQYF.

This clonotype was seen only a few times. The chain carries TRBV20-1 and TRBJ2-1; 9 nucleotides align to TRBD2. The germline V gene encodes CDR1 DFQATT and CDR2 SNEGSKA (reference sequence). With V trimmed by 4 bases and J by 1 base, 5 bases remained unmatched. This CDR3 is 15 amino acids long. CDR3: CSAISGSSSYNEQFF. In DNA, the CDR3 is TGCAGTGCTATTAGCGGGAGTTCGTCCTACAATGAGCAGTTCTTC.

The chain uses TRBV12-3 or TRBV12-4 and TRBJ2-2; D is ambiguous. With 2 bases removed from V and 3 bases from J, the gap between germline ends came to 10 bases. This CDR3 has 15 amino acids. This CDR3 reads CASSLLKRYTGELFF. The CDR3 nucleotides are TGTGCCAGCAGTTTATTGAAGCGCTACACCGGGGAGCTGTTTTTT.

Concerning this clonotype itself: At one boundary the junction diverges from the germline segment, which might be a read error. The genes are TRBV7-2 and TRBJ1-1; D not resolved. Germline values: CDR1 SGHTA, CDR2 FQGNSA. The CDR3 totals 14 residues. The CDR3 nucleotides are TGTGCCCGCAGCTTCAATAACCAGAACACTGAAGCTTTCTTT. Translating it yields CARSFNNQNTEAFF.

This clonotype was detected many times. The chain combines TRBV29-1 with TRBJ2-1; TRBD2 aligns across 9 bases. CDR3 length equals 12 residues. V trimming: 6 bases; J trimming: 10 bases; junction bases outside the gene matches: 7. Germline CDR1 reads SQVTM; CDR2 reads ANQGSEA. The CDR3 DNA sequence: TGCAGCGTCGCATGGACTAGCGTAGAGCAGTTCTTC. This encodes CSVAWTSVEQFF.

Many counts were recorded for this clonotype. The rearrangement links TRBV5-1 to TRBJ2-3, with D possibly called TRBD1 or TRBD2 (6 bases each). The V gene's germline CDR1 is SGHRS and CDR2 YFSETQ. Trimming left V 4 bases short and J 3 bases short, with 12 bases between. The CDR3 runs to 14 residues. The chain's CDR3 is CASSTGGRTDTQYF. Here the CDR3 DNA reads TGCGCCAGCAGCACCGGGGGCCGTACAGATACGCAGTATTTT.

This clonotype showed up just once. The genes are TRBV6-1 and TRBJ2-7; 7 bases match TRBD2. V gave up 1 base and J gave up 3 bases; unmatched junction bases: 3. Germline V lookup: CDR1 MNHNS, CDR2 SASEGT. This CDR3 has 14 amino acids. The CDR3 reads CASSEGRGDYEQYF. Here the CDR3 DNA reads TGTGCCAGCAGTGAAGGTCGGGGGGACTACGAGCAGTACTTC.

The gene calls are TRBV12-3 or TRBV12-4 and TRBJ2-1; 8 bases are a match to TRBD2. The CDR3 is made up of 14 amino acids. Trimming cost V 2 bases and J 7 bases; bases outside gene matches: 4. The chain's CDR3 is CASSLQLAANEQFF. The DNA of the CDR3 is TGTGCCAGCAGTTTACAACTAGCGGCTAATGAGCAGTTCTTC.

This clonotype was observed a few times. J is TRBJ2-3 and V is TRBV20-1; 8 bases are a match to TRBD1. Germline CDR1 reads DFQATT; CDR2 reads SNEGSKA (reference sequence). The junction had 5 bases not matched to a gene; V was cut back by 3 bases and J by 3 bases. CDR3 size: 14 residues. CDR3 sequence: CSASRGQSTDTQYF. For the CDR3, the DNA is TGCAGTGCTAGCAGGGGGCAGTCGACAGATACGCAGTATTTT.

This clonotype turned up a few times. V usage is TRBV4-3 and J usage is TRBJ2-1, with 8 positions matching TRBD1. J was trimmed by 6 bases and V by 0 bases; bases with no gene match: 7. The V gene's germline CDR1 is LGHNA and CDR2 YSLEER. The CDR3 runs 16 residues. CDR3 DNA sequence: TGCGCCAGCAGCCAAGATCACGGGACAGGCAGCAATGAGCAGTTCTTC. This sequence encodes CASSQDHGTGSNEQFF.

J is TRBJ2-1 and V is TRBV5-1, with D possibly TRBD2 on 6 matching bases. From germline, CDR1 is SGHRS and CDR2 YFSETQ. V dropped 0 bases and J dropped 7 bases, with 20 bases sitting between them. This CDR3 comprises 17 residues. The CDR3 here is CASSLAPLAMGRNEQFF. Here the CDR3 DNA reads TGCGCCAGCAGCTTGGCCCCACTAGCTATGGGAAGAAATGAGCAGTTCTTC.

This rearrangement joins TRBV5-1 to TRBJ1-2; TRBD1 is a possible D gene (5 bases). The CDR3 runs to 12 residues. V was clipped by 4 bases and J by 8 bases, with 12 bases between them. Germline CDR1 is SGHRS and CDR2 is YFSETQ. The CDR3 bases are TGCGCCAGCAGCCCGGACACGGAGGGCTACACCTTC. As protein: CASSPDTEGYTF.

The chain combines TRBV4-3 with TRBJ2-7, with D perhaps TRBD2 (5 bases). Germline CDR1 LGHNA, CDR2 YSLEER. The CDR3 covers 14 residues. V dropped 4 bases and J dropped 1 base, with 11 bases sitting between them. CDR3 sequence reads: CASSRLLDSYEQYF. The CDR3 coding sequence is TGCGCCAGCAGCCGATTACTAGATTCCTACGAGCAGTACTTC.

V gene TRBV5-6 combines with J gene TRBJ2-7; unclear D gene. The CDR3 is 12 residues long. V was clipped by 0 bases and J by 6 bases, with 7 bases between them. The germline V gene encodes CDR1 SGHDT and CDR2 YYEEEE. This chain's CDR3 is CASSLADGEQYF. In DNA, the CDR3 is TGTGCCAGCAGCTTGGCGGACGGCGAGCAGTACTTC. The full variable domain, in which reference TRBV5-6 and TRBJ2-7 provide the parts outside the CDR3, is DAGVTQSPTHLIKTRGQQVTLRCSPKSGHDTVSWYQQALGQGPQFIFQYYEEEERQRGNFPDRFSGHQFPNYSSELNVNALLLGDSALYLCASSLADGEQYFGPGTRLTVT.

The rearrangement joins TRBV3-1 to TRBJ2-1; 12 bases are shared with TRBD2. The germline V gene encodes CDR1 LGHDT and CDR2 YNNKEL (reference sequence). V dropped 1 base and J dropped 10; count of bases not matched to a gene: 8. The CDR3 totals 16 residues. In DNA form, the CDR3 reads TGTGCCAGCAGCCAAGTTCTAGCGGGGGGGCAGCGGGAGCAGTTCTTC. Protein: CASSQVLAGGQREQFF.

The chain is built from TRBV6-5 and TRBJ2-7; D gene unclear. This CDR3 is built from 14 residues. CDR1 is MNHEY, CDR2 SVGAGI, per germline. V lost 2 bases and J lost 4, with 12 bases in between. This chain's CDR3 is CASSYVGSAYEQYF. In nucleotides, the CDR3 is TGTGCCAGCAGTTACGTGGGGTCAGCATACGAGCAGTACTTC.

This clonotype turned up a few times. The CDR3 DNA reads as TGCGCCAGCAGCCAGGCCGTTTTGGGCGAGCAGTACTTC. Protein sequence: CASSQAVLGEQYF. V and J are TRBV4-3 and TRBJ2-7; D uncertain. V shed 3 bases and J shed 6 bases, with 12 bases lying between them. The CDR3 consists of 13 residues. The germline CDR1 and CDR2 sequences are LGHNA and YSLEER.

V and J are TRBV18 and TRBJ2-7; D is ambiguous. The CDR3 loop spans 13 amino acids. Trimming cost V 0 bases and J 2 bases, with 5 bases left between them. Germline V gene sequence: CDR1 KGHSH, CDR2 LQKENI. The CDR3 protein is CASSPPDTYEQYF. In DNA form, the CDR3 reads TGTGCCAGCTCACCACCGGATACCTACGAGCAGTACTTC.

The chain uses TRBV12-3 or TRBV12-4 and TRBJ2-1, with 9 bases identical to TRBD1. There are 15 residues in the CDR3. V was pared by 6 bases and J by 4 bases, with 7 bases of the junction left unmatched. The CDR3 DNA sequence: TGTGCCAGCAGACTCACCGGGACAGGGTACAATGAGCAGTTCTTC. Residues: CASRLTGTGYNEQFF.